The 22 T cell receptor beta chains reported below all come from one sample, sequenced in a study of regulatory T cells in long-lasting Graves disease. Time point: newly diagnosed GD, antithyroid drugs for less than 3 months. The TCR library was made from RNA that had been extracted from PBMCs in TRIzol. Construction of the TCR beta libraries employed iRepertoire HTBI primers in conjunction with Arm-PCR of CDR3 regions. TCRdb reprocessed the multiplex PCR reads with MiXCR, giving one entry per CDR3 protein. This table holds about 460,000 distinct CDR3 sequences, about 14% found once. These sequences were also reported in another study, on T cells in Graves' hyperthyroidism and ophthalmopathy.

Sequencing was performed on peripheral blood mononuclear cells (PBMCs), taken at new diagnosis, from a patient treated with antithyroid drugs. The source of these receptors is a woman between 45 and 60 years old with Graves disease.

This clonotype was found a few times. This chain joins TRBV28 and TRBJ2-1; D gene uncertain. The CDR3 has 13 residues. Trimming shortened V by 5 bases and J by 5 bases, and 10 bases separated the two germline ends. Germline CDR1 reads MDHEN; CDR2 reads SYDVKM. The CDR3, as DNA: TGTGCCAGCAGTCCTGAAGTGGACAATGAGCAGTTCTTC. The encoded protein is CASSPEVDNEQFF.

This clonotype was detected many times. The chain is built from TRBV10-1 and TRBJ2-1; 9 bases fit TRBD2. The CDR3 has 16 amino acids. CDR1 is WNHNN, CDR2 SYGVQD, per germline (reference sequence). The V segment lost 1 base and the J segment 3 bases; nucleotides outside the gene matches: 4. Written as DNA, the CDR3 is TGCGCCAGCAGTGAGTTGGCGGGAGGGGTCTACAATGAGCAGTTCTTC. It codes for CASSELAGGVYNEQFF.

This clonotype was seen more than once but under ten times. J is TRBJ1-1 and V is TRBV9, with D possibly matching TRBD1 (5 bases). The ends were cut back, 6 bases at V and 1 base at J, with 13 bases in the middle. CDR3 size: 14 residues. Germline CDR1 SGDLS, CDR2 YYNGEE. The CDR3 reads CASNGGTGNTEAFF. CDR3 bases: TGTGCCAGCAATGGGGGTACGGGGAACACTGAAGCTTTCTTT.

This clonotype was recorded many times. The CDR3 bases are TGTGCCAGCAGTTTAGGATCGAGGGTCCAGATGGTCGAGCAGTACTTC. Its translation is CASSLGSRVQMVEQYF. V gene TRBV27 combines with J gene TRBJ2-7, with D perhaps TRBD2 (5 bases). CDR1 is MNHEY, CDR2 SMNVEV, per germline (reference sequence). Trimming stripped 2 bases from V and 6 bases from J, with 20 bases between. The CDR3 runs to 16 residues.

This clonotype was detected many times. The CDR3 protein is CASTHSAGVKETQYF. The DNA of the CDR3 is TGTGCCAGCACCCACTCAGCGGGAGTGAAGGAGACCCAGTACTTC. The chain joins TRBV3-1 to TRBJ2-5; 8 bases fit TRBD2. After removal of 7 bases from V and 5 bases from J, the junction contained 12 bases not matched to a gene. Germline V gene data show CDR1 as LGHDT and CDR2 as YNNKEL (reference sequence). The CDR3 is 15 residues long.

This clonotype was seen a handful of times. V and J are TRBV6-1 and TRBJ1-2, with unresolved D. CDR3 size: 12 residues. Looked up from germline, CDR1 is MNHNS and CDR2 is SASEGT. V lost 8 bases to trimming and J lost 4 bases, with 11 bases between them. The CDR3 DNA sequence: TGTGCCAGCCTCATAGATGGCTATGGCTACACCTTC. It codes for CASLIDGYGYTF.

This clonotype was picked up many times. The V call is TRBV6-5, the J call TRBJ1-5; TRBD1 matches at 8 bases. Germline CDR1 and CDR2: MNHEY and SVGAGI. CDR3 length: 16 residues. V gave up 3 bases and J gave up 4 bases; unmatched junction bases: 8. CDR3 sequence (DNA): TGTGCCAGCAGTTATGGGACAGGTGGCTGGAATCAGCCCCAGCATTTT. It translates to CASSYGTGGWNQPQHF.

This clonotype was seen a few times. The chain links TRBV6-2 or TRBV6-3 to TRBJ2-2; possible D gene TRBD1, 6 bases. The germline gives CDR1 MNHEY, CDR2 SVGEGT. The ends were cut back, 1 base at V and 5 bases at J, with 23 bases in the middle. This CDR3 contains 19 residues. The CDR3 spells CASSYFSLTGTSLTGELFF. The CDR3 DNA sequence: TGTGCCAGCAGTTACTTTTCTCTAACCGGGACATCCTTGACCGGGGAGCTGTTTTTT.

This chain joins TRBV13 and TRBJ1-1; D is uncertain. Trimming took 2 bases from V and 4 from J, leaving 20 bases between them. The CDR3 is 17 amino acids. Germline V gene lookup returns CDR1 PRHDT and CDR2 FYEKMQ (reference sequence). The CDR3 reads CASSLHRTAPSPTEAFF. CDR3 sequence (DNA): TGTGCCAGCAGCTTACATCGGACCGCTCCTAGTCCCACTGAAGCTTTCTTT.

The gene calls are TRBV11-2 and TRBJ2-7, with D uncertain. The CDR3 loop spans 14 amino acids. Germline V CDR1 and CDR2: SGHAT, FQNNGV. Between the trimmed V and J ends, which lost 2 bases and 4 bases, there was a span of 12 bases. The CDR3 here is CASSLSDFGYEQYF. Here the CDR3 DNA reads TGTGCCAGCAGCTTAAGCGACTTCGGGTACGAGCAGTACTTC.

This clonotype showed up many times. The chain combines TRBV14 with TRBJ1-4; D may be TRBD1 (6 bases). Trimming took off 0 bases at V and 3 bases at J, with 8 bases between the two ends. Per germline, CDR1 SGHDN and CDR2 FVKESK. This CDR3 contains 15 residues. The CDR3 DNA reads TGTGCCAGCAGCCAAGAGACAGGAGCTAATGAAAAACTGTTTTTT. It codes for CASSQETGANEKLFF.

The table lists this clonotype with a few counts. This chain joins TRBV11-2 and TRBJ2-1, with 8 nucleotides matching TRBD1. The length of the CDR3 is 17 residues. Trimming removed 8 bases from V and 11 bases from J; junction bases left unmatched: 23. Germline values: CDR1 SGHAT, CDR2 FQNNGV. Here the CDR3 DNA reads TGTGCCAGCTCACCATTACAGGGGGGCGCGGACGGACCAAAGCAGTTCTTC. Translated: CASSPLQGGADGPKQFF. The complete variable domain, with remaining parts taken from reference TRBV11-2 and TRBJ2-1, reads EAGVAQSPRYKIIEKRQSVAFWCNPISGHATLYWYQQILGQGPKLLIQFQNNGVVDDSQLPKDRFSAERLKGVDSTLKIQPAKLEDSAVYLCASSPLQGGADGPKQFFGPGTRLTVL.

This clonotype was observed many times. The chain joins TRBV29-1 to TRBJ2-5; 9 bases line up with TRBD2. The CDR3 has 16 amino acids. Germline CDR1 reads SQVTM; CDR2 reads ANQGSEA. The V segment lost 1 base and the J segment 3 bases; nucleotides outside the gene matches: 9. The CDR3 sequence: CSVEGLAGPWEETQYF. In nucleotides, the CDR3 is TGCAGCGTTGAAGGGCTAGCGGGACCTTGGGAAGAGACCCAGTACTTC.

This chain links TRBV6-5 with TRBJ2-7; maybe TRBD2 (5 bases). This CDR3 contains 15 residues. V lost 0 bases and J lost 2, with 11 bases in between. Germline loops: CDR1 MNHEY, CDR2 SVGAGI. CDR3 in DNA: TGTGCCAGCAGTTACTCGAGGGTCACCCCCTACGAGCAGTACTTC. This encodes CASSYSRVTPYEQYF.

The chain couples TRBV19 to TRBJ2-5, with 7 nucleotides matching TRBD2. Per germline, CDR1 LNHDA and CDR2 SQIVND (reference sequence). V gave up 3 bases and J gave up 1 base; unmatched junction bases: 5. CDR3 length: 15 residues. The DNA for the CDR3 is TGTGCCAGTAGTATCCCTGGGGAGGGCCAAGAGACCCAGTACTTC. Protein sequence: CASSIPGEGQETQYF.

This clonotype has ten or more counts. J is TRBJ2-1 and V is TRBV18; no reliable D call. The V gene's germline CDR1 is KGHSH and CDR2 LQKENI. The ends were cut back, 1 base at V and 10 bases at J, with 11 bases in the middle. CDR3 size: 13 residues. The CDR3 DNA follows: TGTGCCAGCTCACCACTTCAGGTCGACGAGCAGTTCTTC. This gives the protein CASSPLQVDEQFF. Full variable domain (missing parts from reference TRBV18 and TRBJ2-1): NAGVMQNPRHLVRRRGQEARLRCSPMKGHSHVYWYRQLPEEGLKFMVYLQKENIIDESGMPKERFSAEFPKEGPSILRIQQVVRGDSAAYFCASSPLQVDEQFFGPGTRLTVL.

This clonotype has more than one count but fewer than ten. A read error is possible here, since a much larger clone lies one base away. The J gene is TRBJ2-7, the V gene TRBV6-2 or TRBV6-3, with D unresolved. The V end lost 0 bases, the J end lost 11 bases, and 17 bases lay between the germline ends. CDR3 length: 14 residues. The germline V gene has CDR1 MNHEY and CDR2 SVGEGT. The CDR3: CASSYSINDSVKYF. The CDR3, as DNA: TGTGCCAGCAGTTACTCGATTAATGACTCAGTGAAGTACTTC.

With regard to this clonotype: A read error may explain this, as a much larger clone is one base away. CDR3: CATSEHNYGDTF. Written as DNA, the CDR3 is TGTGCCACCAGTGAACACAACTATGGCGACACCTTC. The chain links TRBV24-1 to TRBJ1-2; D unclear. Per the germline V gene, CDR1 is KGHDR and CDR2 is SFDVKD. This CDR3 region has 12 residues.

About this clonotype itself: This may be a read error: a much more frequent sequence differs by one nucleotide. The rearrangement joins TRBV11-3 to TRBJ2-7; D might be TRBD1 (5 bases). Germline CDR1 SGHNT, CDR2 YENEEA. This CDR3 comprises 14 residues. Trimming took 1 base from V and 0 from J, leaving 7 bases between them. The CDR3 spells CASSLATDSYEQYF. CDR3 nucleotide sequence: TGTGCCAGCAGCTTAGCGACAGACTCCTACGAGCAGTACTTC. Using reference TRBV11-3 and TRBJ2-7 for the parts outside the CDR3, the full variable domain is EAGVVQSPRYKIIEKKQPVAFWCNPISGHNTLYWYLQNLGQGPELLIRYENEEAVDDSQLPKDRFSAERLKGVDSTLKIQPAELGDSAVYLCASSLATDSYEQYFGPGTRLTVT.

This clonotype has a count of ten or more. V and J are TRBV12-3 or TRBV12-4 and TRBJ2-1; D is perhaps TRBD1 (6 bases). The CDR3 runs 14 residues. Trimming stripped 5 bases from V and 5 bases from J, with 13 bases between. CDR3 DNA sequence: TGTGCCAGCAGTCCAACTTACAGGGACAATGAGCAGTTCTTC. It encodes CASSPTYRDNEQFF.

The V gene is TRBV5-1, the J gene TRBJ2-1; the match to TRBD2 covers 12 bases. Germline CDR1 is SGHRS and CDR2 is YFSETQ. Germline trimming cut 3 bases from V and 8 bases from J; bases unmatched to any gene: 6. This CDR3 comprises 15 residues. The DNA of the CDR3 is TGCGCCAGCAGCTCTAGCGGGAGGGCCACGGATGAGCAGTTCTTC. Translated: CASSSSGRATDEQFF.

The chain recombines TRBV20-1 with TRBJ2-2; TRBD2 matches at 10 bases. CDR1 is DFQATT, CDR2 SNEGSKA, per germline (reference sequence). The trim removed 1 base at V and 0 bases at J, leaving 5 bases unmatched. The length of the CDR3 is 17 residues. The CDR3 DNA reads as TGCAGTGCTAGAGCTAGCGGGAGCTTTCCGAACACCGGGGAGCTGTTTTTT. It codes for CSARASGSFPNTGELFF.